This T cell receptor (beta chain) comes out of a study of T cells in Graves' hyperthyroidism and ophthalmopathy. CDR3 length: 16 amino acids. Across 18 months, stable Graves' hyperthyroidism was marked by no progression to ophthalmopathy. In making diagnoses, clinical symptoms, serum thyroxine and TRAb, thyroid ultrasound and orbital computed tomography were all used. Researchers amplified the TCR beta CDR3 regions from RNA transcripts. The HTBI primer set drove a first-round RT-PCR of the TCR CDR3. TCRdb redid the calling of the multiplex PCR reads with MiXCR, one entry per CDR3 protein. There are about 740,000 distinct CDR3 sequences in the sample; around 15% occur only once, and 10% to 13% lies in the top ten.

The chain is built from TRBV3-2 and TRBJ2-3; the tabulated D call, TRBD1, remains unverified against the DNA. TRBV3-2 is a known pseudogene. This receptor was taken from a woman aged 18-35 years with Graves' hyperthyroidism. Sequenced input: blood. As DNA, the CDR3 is TGTGCCAGCAGCCAAGATCGGGGCGGGATCACAGATACGCAGTATTTT. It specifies CASSQDRGGITDTQYF.